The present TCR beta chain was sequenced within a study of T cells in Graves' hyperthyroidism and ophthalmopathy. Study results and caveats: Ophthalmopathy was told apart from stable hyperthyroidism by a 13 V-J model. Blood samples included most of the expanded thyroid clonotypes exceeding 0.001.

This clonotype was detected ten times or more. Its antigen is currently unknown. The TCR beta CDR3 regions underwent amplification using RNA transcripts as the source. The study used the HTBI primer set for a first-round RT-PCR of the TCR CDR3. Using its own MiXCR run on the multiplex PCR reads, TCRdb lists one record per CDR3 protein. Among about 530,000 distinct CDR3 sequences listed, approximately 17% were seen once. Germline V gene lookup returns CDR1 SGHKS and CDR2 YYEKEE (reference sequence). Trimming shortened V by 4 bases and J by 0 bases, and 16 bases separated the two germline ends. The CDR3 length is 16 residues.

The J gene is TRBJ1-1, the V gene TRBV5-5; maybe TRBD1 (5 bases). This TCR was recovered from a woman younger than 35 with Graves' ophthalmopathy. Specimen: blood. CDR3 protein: CASSAGEGYMNTEAFF. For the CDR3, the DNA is TGTGCCAGCAGCGCGGGAGAGGGGTACATGAACACTGAAGCTTTCTTT. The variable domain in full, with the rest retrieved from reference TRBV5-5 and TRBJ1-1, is DAGVTQSPTHLIKTRGQQVTLRCSPISGHKSVSWYQQVLGQGPQFIFQYYEKEERGRGNFPDRFSARQFPNYSSELNVNALLLGDSALYLCASSAGEGYMNTEAFFGQGTRLTVV.